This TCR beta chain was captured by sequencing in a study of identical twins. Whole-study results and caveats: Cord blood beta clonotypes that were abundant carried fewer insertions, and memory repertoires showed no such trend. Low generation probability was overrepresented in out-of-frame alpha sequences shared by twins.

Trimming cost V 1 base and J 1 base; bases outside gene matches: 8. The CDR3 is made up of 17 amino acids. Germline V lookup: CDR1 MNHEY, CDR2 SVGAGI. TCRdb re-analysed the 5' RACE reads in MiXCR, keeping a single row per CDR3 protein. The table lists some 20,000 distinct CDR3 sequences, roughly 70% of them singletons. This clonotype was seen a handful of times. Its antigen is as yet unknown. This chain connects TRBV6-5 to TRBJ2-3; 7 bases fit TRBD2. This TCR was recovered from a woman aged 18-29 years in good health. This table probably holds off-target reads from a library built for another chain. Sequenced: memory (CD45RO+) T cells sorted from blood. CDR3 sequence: CASSYYSGQGRTDTQYF. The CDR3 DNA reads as TGTGCCAGCAGTTACTATAGCGGGCAGGGTCGCACAGATACGCAGTATTTT.